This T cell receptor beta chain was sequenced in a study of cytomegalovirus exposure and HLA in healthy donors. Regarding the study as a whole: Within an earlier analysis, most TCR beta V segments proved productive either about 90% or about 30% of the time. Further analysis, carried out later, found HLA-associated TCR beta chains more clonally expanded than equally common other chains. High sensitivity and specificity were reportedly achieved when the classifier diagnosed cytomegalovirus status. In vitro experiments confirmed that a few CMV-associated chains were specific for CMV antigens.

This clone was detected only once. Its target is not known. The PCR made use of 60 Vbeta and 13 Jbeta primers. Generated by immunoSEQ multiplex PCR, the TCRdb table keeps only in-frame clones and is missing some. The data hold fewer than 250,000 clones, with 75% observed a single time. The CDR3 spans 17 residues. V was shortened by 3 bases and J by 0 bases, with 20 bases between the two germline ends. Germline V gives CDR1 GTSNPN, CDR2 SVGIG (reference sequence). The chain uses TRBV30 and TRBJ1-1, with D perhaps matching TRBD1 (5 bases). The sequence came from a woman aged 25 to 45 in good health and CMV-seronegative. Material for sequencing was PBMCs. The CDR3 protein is CAWSPLGGLVLNTEAFF. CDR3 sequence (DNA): TGTGCCTGGAGCCCCTTGGGGGGTCTGGTCTTGAACACTGAAGCTTTCTTT.